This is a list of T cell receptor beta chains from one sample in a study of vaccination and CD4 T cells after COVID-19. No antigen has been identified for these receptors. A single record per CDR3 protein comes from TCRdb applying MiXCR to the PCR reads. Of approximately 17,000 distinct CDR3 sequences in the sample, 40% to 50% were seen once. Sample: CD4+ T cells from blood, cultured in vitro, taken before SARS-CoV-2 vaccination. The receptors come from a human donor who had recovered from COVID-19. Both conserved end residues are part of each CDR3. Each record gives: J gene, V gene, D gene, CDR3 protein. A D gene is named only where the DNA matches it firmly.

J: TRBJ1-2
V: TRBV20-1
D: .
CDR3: CSARDQGGYGYTF

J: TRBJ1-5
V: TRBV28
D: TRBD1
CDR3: CASTSYMPGGAVYQPQHF

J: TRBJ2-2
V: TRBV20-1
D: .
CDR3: CSATKGRGELFF

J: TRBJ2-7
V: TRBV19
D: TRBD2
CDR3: CASSIAEREGYEQYF

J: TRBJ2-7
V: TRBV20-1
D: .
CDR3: CSARFKYEQYF

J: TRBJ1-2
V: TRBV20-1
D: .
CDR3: CSAPPVGGYTF

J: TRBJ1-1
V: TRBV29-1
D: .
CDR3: CSVGQGVTEAFF

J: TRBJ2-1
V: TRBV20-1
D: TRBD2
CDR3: CSATPASGPQSTTNEQFF

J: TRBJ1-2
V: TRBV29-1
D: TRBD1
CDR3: CSVEEGTAYGYTF

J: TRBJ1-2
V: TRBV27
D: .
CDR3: CASSTAGAYGYTF

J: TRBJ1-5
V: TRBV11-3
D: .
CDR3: CASSLTRWGPQHF

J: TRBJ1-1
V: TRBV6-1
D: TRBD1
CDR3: CASIHRGGMNTEAFF

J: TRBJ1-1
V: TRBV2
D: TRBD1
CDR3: CASRGQGARAFF

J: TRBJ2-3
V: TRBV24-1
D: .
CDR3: CATSDLGGATDTQYF

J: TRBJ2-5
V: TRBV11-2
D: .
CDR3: CASSLVGQQQETQYF

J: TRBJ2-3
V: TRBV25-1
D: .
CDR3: CASRRGGTDTQYF

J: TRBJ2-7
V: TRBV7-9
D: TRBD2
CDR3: CASSLLLRETSGSVRYEQYF

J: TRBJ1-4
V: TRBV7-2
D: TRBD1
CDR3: CASSPGTGGEKLFF

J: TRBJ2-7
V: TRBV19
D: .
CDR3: CASSISLGASYEQYF

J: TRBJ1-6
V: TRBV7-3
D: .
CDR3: CASSLNGPGNPDPLHF

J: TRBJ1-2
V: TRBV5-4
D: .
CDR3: CAWGIGLALSNYGYTF

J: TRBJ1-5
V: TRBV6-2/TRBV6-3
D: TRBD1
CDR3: CASSYPMTGARGQPQHF

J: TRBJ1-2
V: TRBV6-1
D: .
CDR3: CASTQTEEGGYGYTF

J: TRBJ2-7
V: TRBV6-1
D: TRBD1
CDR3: CASRLGQGAGEQYF

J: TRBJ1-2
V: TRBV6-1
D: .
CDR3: CASSEGEGRRGYTF

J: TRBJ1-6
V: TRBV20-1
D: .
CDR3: CSARFGGRDLYYNSPLHF

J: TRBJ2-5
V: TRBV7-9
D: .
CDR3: CASSFQGPETQYF

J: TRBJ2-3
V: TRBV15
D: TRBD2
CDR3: CATSKQKAGSTDTQYF

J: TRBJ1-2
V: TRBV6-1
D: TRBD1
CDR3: CASGTTTGGYGYTF

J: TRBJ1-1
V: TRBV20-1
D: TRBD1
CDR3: CSARADRGYGTEAFF

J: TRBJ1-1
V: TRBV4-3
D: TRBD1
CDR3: CASSLDRAAEAFF

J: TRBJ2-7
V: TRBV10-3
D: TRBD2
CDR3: CAIRGGLALPGNYEQYF

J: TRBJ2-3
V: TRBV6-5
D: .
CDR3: CASSYSGHGQYF

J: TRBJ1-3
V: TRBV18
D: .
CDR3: CASSANRLSSGNTIYF

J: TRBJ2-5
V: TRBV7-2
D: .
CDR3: CASSSQTGRETQYF

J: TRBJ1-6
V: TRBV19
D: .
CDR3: CASRITAGSPPLHF

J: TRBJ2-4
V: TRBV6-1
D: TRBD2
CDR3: CASSPVGGVYDIQYF

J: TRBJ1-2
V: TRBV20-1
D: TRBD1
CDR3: CSARVSGFDRGYYGYTF

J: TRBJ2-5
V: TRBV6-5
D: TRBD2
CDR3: CASSYSVLAGRGGETQYF

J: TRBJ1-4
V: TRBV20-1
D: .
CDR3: CSAKAGTKLFF

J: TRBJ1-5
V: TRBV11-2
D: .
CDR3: CASSLVGDSNQPQHF

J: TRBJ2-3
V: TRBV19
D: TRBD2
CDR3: CASSLLTSGRLDTQYF

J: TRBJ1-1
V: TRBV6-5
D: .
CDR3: CASSSAGSGAFF

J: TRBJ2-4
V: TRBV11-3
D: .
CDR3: CASSRRWRDIQYF

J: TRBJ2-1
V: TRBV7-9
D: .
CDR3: CASSFGGLAAGNEQFF

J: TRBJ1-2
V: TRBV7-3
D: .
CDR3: CASSPSVDGYGYTF

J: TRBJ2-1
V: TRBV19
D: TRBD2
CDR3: CASSISSGGNLNEQFF